These 7 T cell receptor beta chains originate from one sample sequenced in a study of blood T cell repertoires in COVID-19. Produced via immunoSEQ multiplex PCR; TCRdb's table is partial and in-frame only. Of fewer than 500,000 clones listed, about 90% are singletons. The sequenced sample was peripheral blood. Receptors originate from a man aged 18 to 30 with COVID-19, enrolled during active disease.

This sequence joins TRBV3-1 (or the pseudogene TRBV3-2) and TRBJ2-1; 7 bases are a match to TRBD1. The CDR3 extends over 13 amino acids. V lost 4 bases, J lost 8 bases, and 5 bases stayed unmatched. In germline, CDR1 is LGHDT, CDR2 YNNKEL (reference sequence). CDR3 nucleotide sequence: TGTGCCAGCAGCCCTAGGGGGCGCGATGAGCAGTTCTTC. This gives the protein CASSPRGRDEQFF.

The CDR3 sequence: CASSPDRSYGYTF. Written as DNA, the CDR3 is TGTGCCAGCAGCCCCGACAGGTCCTATGGCTACACCTTC. This rearrangement joins TRBV11-3 to TRBJ1-2; D may be TRBD1 (6 bases). V dropped 5 bases and J dropped 4 bases, with 11 bases sitting between them. CDR1 and CDR2 (germline): SGHNT, YENEEA. The CDR3 is 13 amino acids. The variable domain in full, with the rest retrieved from reference TRBV11-3 and TRBJ1-2, is EAGVVQSPRYKIIEKKQPVAFWCNPISGHNTLYWYLQNLGQGPELLIRYENEEAVDDSQLPKDRFSAERLKGVDSTLKIQPAELGDSAVYLCASSPDRSYGYTFGSGTRLTVV.

The chain recombines TRBV7-3 with TRBJ1-1, with a possible D match to TRBD1 (5 bases). Trimming removed 5 bases from V and 5 bases from J, with 12 bases in between. This CDR3 is built from 13 residues. Per the germline V gene, CDR1 is SGHTA and CDR2 is FQGTGA. In DNA form, the CDR3 reads TGTGCCAGCAGCCAAGGGGTGGCTACTGAAGCTTTCTTT. Translating it yields CASSQGVATEAFF.

The rearrangement uses TRBV2 and TRBJ2-7, with D possibly matching TRBD2 (5 bases). In germline, CDR1 is SNHLY, CDR2 FYNNEI. This CDR3 has 14 residues. V lost 4 bases to trimming and J lost 4 bases, with 14 bases between them. The CDR3 DNA reads TGTGCCAGCAGTGTTTCGCTAGCACAGTACGAGCAGTACTTC. Its translation: CASSVSLAQYEQYF.

The chain is built from TRBV5-1 and TRBJ1-5; no definite D call. Trimming stripped 0 bases from V and 4 bases from J, with 5 bases between. This CDR3 comprises 13 residues. CDR1 SGHRS and CDR2 YFSETQ come from the germline V gene. In DNA, the CDR3 is TGCGCCAGCAGCTTGGGTCTTAATCAGCCCCAGCATTTT. Translation: CASSLGLNQPQHF.

This sequence joins TRBV7-9 and TRBJ2-5, with a tentative D call TRBD2 (5 bases). V lost 0 bases, J lost 5 bases, and 13 bases lay in between. This CDR3 has 15 amino acids. CDR1 is SEHNR, CDR2 FQNEAQ, per germline (reference sequence). Written as DNA, the CDR3 is TGTGCCAGCAGCTTAGCCACCCTAGCTGCTGAGACCCAGTACTTC. This codes for CASSLATLAAETQYF.

The CDR3 reads CAIRTAPPGQRYGYTF. CDR3 nucleotides: TGTGCCATCCGAACCGCCCCACCGGGACAGAGATATGGCTACACCTTC. This sequence joins TRBV2 and TRBJ1-2, with 7 bases matching TRBD1. Germline values: CDR1 SNHLY, CDR2 FYNNEI. The V gene end was trimmed by 10 bases and the J gene end by 5 bases; junction bases not matched to a gene: 19. The CDR3 loop spans 16 amino acids.